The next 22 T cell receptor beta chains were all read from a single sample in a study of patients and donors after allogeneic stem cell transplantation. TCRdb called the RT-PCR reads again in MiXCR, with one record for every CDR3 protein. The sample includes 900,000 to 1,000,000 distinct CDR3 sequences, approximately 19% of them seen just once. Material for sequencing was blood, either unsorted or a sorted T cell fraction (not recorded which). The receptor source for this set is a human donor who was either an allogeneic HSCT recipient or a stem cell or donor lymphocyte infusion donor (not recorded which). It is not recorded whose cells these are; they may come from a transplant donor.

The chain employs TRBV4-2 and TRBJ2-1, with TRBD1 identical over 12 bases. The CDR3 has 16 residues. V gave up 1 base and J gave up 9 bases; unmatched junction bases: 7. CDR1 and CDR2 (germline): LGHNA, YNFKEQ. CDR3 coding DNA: TGTGCCAGCAGCCAAGCGGGACAGGGGGCGGGTCGTGAGCAGTTCTTC. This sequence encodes CASSQAGQGAGREQFF.

CDR3 DNA: TGCGCCAGCAGCCCAGACAGGGTCTGGGGGTACTATGGCTACACCTTC. This gives the protein CASSPDRVWGYYGYTF. The chain uses TRBV5-1 and TRBJ1-2, with 7 bases lining up with TRBD1. The CDR3 sequence is 16 residues long. The ends lost 4 bases at V and 3 bases at J; junction bases unmatched: 12. From germline, CDR1 is SGHRS and CDR2 YFSETQ.

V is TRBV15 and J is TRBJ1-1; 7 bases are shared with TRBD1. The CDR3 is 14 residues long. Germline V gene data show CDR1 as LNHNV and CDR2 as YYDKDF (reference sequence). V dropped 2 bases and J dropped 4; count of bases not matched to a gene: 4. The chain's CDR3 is CATSRTGAGTEAFF. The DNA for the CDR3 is TGTGCCACCAGCAGAACAGGGGCGGGCACTGAAGCTTTCTTT.

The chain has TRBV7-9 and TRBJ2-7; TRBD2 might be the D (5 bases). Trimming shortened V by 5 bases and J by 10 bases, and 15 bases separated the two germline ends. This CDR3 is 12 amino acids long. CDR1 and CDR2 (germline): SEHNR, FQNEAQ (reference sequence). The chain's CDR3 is CASSPGLGSQYF. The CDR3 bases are TGTGCCAGCAGCCCTGGACTCGGCAGTCAGTACTTC.

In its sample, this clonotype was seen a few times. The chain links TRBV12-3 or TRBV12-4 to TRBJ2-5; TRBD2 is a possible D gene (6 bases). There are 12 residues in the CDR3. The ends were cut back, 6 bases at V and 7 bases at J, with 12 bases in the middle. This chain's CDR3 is CASREGLGTQYF. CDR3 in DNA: TGTGCCAGCAGGGAGGGACTGGGGACCCAGTACTTC.

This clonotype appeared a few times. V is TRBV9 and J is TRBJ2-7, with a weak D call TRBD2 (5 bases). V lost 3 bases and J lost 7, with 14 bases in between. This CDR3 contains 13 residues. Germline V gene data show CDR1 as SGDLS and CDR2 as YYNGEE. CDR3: CASSDGETGEQYF. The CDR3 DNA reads TGTGCCAGCAGCGACGGGGAGACGGGGGAGCAGTACTTC.

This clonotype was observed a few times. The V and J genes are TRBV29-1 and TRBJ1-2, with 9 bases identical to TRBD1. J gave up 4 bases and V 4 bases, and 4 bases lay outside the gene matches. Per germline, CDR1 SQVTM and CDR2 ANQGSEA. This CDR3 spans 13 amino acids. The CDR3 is CSVGQGGSYGYTF. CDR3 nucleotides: TGCAGCGTTGGACAGGGGGGGAGCTATGGCTACACCTTC.

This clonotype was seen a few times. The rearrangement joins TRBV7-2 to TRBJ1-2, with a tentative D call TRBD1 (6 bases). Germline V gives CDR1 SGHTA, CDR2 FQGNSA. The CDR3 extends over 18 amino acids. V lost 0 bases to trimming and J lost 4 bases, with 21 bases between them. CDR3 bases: TGTGCCAGCAGCTTAGCGAGGAGGGGACACCTAAACTCCTATGGCTACACCTTC. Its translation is CASSLARRGHLNSYGYTF.

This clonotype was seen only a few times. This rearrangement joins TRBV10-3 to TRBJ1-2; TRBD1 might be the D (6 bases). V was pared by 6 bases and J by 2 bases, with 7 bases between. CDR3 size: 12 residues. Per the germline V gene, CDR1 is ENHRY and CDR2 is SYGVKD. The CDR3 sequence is CAISQGNYGYTF. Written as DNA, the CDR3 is TGTGCCATCAGCCAGGGGAACTATGGCTACACCTTC.

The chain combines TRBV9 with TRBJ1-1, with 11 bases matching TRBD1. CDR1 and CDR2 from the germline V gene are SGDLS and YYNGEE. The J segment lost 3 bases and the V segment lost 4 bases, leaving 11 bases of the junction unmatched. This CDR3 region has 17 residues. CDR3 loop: CASSPQDRGREDTEAFF. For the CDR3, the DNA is TGTGCCAGCAGCCCCCAGGACAGGGGGCGAGAGGACACTGAAGCTTTCTTT.

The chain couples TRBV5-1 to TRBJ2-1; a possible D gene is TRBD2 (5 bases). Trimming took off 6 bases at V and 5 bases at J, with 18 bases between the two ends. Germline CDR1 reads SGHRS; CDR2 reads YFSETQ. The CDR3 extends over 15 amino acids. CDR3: CASTGNPPRNNEQFF. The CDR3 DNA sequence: TGCGCCAGCACCGGGAATCCTCCCCGGAACAATGAGCAGTTCTTC. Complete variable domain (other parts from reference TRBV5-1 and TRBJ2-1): KAGVTQTPRYLIKTRGQQVTLSCSPISGHRSVSWYQQTPGQGLQFLFEYFSETQRNKGNFPGRFSGRQFSNSRSEMNVSTLELGDSALYLCASTGNPPRNNEQFFGPGTRLTVL.

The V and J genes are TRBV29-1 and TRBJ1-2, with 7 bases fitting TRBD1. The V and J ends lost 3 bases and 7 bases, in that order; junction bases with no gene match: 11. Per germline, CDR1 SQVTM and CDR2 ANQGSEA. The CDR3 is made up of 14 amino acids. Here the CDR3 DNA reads TGCAGCGTTGACCTGGACAGGTTGGGCTCTGGCTACACCTTC. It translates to CSVDLDRLGSGYTF. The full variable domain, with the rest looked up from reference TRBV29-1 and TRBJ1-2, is SAVISQKPSRDICQRGTSLTIQCQVDSQVTMMFWYRQQPGQSLTLIATANQGSEATYESGFVIDKFPISRPNLTFSTLTVSNMSPEDSSIYLCSVDLDRLGSGYTFGSGTRLTVV.

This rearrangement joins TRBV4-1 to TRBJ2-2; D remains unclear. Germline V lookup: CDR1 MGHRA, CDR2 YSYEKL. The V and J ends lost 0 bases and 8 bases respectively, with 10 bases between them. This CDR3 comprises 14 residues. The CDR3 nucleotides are TGCGCCAGCAGCCAAGATCCAGGACCGGGGGAGCTGTTTTTT. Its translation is CASSQDPGPGELFF.

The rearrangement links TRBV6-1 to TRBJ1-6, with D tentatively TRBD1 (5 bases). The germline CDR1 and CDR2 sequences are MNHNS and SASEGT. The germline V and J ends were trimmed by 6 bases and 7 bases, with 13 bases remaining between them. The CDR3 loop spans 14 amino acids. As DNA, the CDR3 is TGTGCCAGCAGCATGGGACGGGACAATTCACCCCTCCACTTT. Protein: CASSMGRDNSPLHF.

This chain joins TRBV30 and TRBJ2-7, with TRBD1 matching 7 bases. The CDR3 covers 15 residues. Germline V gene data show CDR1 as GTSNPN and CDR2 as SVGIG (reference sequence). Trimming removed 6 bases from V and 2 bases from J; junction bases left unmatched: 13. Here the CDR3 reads CACHVWDSKTYEQYF. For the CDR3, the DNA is TGTGCCTGCCATGTGTGGGACAGTAAAACCTACGAGCAGTACTTC.

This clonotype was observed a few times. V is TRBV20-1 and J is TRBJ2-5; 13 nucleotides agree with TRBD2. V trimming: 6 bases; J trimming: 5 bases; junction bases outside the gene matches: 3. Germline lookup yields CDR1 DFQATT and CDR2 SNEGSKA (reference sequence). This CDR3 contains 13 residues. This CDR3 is CSAKTSGRETQYF. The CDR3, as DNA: TGCAGTGCAAAGACTAGCGGGAGGGAGACCCAGTACTTC.

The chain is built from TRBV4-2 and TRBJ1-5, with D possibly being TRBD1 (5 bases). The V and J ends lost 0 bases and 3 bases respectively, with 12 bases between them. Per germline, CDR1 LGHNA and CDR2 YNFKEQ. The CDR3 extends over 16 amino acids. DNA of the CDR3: TGTGCCAGCAGCCAAGAATTGGCAGGGAACAATCAGCCCCAGCATTTT. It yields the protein CASSQELAGNNQPQHF.

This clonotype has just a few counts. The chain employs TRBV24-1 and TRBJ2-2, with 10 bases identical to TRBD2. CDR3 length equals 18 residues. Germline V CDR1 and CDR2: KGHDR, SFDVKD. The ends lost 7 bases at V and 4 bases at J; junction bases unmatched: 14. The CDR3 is CATSLWTSGPEVTGELFF. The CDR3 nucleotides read TGTGCCACCAGCCTTTGGACTAGCGGACCGGAGGTCACCGGGGAGCTGTTTTTT.

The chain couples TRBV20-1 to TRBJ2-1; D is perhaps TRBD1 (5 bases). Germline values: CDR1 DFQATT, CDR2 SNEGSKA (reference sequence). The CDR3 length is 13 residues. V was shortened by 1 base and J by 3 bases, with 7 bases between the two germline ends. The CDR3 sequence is CSARGTGYNEQFF. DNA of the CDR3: TGCAGTGCTAGAGGCACAGGCTACAATGAGCAGTTCTTC.

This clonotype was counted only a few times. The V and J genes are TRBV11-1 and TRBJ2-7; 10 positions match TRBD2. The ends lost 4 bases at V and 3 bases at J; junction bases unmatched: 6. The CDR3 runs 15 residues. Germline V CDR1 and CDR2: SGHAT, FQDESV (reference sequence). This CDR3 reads CASSSGLAVNYEQYF. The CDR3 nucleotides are TGTGCCAGCAGCTCCGGACTAGCGGTGAACTACGAGCAGTACTTC.

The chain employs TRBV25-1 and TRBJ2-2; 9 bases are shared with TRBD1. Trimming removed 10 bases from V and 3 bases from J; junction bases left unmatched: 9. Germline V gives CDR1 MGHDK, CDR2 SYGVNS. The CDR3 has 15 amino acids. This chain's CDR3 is CATQSGTGYTGELFF. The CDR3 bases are TGTGCCACCCAATCCGGGACAGGGTACACCGGGGAGCTGTTTTTT.

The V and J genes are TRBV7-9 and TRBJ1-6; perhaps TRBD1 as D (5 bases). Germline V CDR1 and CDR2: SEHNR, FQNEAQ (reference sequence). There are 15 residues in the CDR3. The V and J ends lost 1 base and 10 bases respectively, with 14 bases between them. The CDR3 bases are TGTGCCAGCAGCTTAGTCGGCAGGGAGGGGTCACCCCTCCACTTT. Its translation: CASSLVGREGSPLHF.